This T cell receptor beta chain was captured by sequencing in a study of identifying expanded T cells in peripheral blood. Comment on this clone: Its target is not known. The sample holds other DNA sequences that translate to the same CDR3.

No infections or other immune events were documented during collection. Notes on the study in general: Clone count variance between two-week samples rose with total template count. Technical replicates showed around 1.1 changed clones; around 2 weeks approximately 16; four weeks 19.

CDR1 is SGHRS, CDR2 YFSETQ, per germline. Trimming pared 0 bases from V and 5 bases from J, leaving 6 bases between. The CDR3 covers 13 residues. Produced via immunoSEQ multiplex PCR; TCRdb's table is partial and in-frame only. There are more than 85,000 clones in the sample; approximately 88% occur only once, and 13% to 15% lies in the top ten. Material: blood. This TCR came from a person between 18 and 75 years old in good health. The chain employs TRBV5-1 and TRBJ2-1; D gene ambiguous. CDR3 sequence: CASSLDRNNEQFF. CDR3 bases: TGCGCCAGCAGCTTGGACCGGAACAATGAGCAGTTCTTC.